Below, 25 T cell receptor beta chains from the same sample are listed, as sequenced in a study of cytomegalovirus exposure and HLA in healthy donors. Using immunoSEQ multiplex PCR, the repertoire was profiled, and TCRdb retains in-frame clones only, with some absent. The sample comprises some 90,000 clones, roughly nine tenths of which are singletons, and 3% to 4.5% rests with the top ten. Input material: PBMCs. These receptors came from a woman in her twenties or thirties in good health and CMV-seronegative.

This chain joins TRBV18 and TRBJ2-3; TRBD1 might be the D (5 bases). The CDR3 is made up of 16 amino acids. Trimming left V 3 bases short and J 4 bases short, with 17 bases between. Germline-derived CDR1 and CDR2 are KGHSH and LQKENI. CDR3 region: CASSPFSGKGADTQYF. For the CDR3, the DNA is TGTGCCAGCTCACCGTTTTCAGGGAAGGGCGCAGATACGCAGTATTTT.

The chain's CDR3 is CASSPRLSGLAGTDTQYF. The CDR3 DNA reads as TGTGCCAGCTCACCACGGTTGAGTGGACTAGCCGGTACAGATACGCAGTATTTT. The chain links TRBV18 to TRBJ2-3; TRBD2 agrees at 8 bases. The CDR3 has 18 residues. V gave up 1 base and J gave up 3 bases; unmatched junction bases: 12. Per the germline V gene, CDR1 is KGHSH and CDR2 is LQKENI.

The rearrangement links TRBV4-3 to TRBJ2-5; 7 bases are shared with TRBD2. This CDR3 spans 14 amino acids. With V trimmed by 4 bases and J by 2 bases, 4 bases remained unmatched. Per germline, CDR1 LGHNA and CDR2 YSLEER. In DNA form, the CDR3 reads TGCGCCAGCAGCCGGGGGGGACTTCAAGAGACCCAGTACTTC. Residues: CASSRGGLQETQYF.

This sequence joins TRBV19 and TRBJ1-2; D unclear. V was shortened by 1 base and J by 3 bases, with 12 bases between the two germline ends. The CDR3 sequence is 15 residues long. Germline CDR1 LNHDA, CDR2 SQIVND (reference sequence). DNA for the CDR3: TGTGCCAGTAGTATAGTGGGAGGGAACGACTATGGCTACACCTTC. It encodes CASSIVGGNDYGYTF.

The rearrangement uses TRBV1 and TRBJ2-3; whether TRBD2, the table's D call, matches the DNA was not checked. TRBV1 is assigned pseudogene status. The CDR3 is made up of 16 amino acids. The CDR3 DNA follows: TGCACCAGCAGCCACCGGGAGGGTCGGGACACAGATACGCAGTATTTT. This translates into CTSSHREGRDTDTQYF.

J is TRBJ2-7 and V is TRBV11-2, with 9 bases matching TRBD1. CDR1 SGHAT and CDR2 FQNNGV come from the germline V gene. The CDR3 spans 15 residues. V gave up 2 bases and J gave up 4 bases; unmatched junction bases: 6. The CDR3 DNA sequence: TGTGCCAGCAGCTTATATCCGACAGGGGGATACGAGCAGTACTTC. Translating it yields CASSLYPTGGYEQYF.

The chain joins TRBV28 to TRBJ1-4; tentative D call: TRBD1 (6 bases). Looked up from germline, CDR1 is MDHEN and CDR2 is SYDVKM. The length of the CDR3 is 17 residues. Trimming shortened V by 4 bases and J by 8 bases, and 23 bases separated the two germline ends. In nucleotides, the CDR3 is TGTGCCAGCAGTTCCTTTACGGGGGGCGAATATTTGGAAAAACTGTTTTTT. Translating it yields CASSSFTGGEYLEKLFF.

The chain is built from TRBV2 and TRBJ1-2; 10 nucleotides align to TRBD1. The germline V gene encodes CDR1 SNHLY and CDR2 FYNNEI. V lost 5 bases to trimming and J lost 3 bases; unmatched junction nucleotides: 3. The CDR3 has 14 residues. CDR3 sequence (DNA): TGTGCCAGCAGTCCTGGACAGGGGGACTATGGCTACACCTTC. Its translation: CASSPGQGDYGYTF.

Here the CDR3 reads CASSIKDRANEQFF. CDR3 coding DNA: TGTGCCAGTAGTATTAAAGACAGGGCAAATGAGCAGTTCTTC. The rearrangement joins TRBV19 to TRBJ2-1, with 7 bases fitting TRBD1. The J segment lost 7 bases and the V segment lost 3 bases, leaving 6 bases of the junction unmatched. The germline gives CDR1 LNHDA, CDR2 SQIVND (reference sequence). The CDR3 extends over 14 amino acids.

The J gene is TRBJ2-3, the V gene TRBV5-1; a possible D gene is TRBD2 (6 bases). Germline CDR1 reads SGHRS; CDR2 reads YFSETQ. Trimming removed 3 bases at V and 2 bases at J, with 22 bases between. CDR3 size: 18 residues. The CDR3 bases are TGCGCCAGCAGCTCGATACCTATTTCGGGGGTAAACACAGATACGCAGTATTTT. Translated: CASSSIPISGVNTDTQYF.

This clone appeared once. CDR3 residues: CASSLGSAYEQYF. The CDR3 nucleotides read TGTGCCAGCAGCTTGGGGTCAGCCTACGAGCAGTACTTC. The chain carries TRBV5-4 and TRBJ2-7; no firm D call. This CDR3 has 13 residues. V lost 0 bases and J lost 2, with 6 bases in between. From germline, CDR1 is SGHNT and CDR2 YYREEE (reference sequence).

The chain couples TRBV2 to TRBJ2-2, with 7 bases matching TRBD1. V trimming: 7 bases; J trimming: 7 bases; junction bases outside the gene matches: 12. The CDR3 extends over 15 amino acids. Germline loops: CDR1 SNHLY, CDR2 FYNNEI. DNA for the CDR3: TGTGCCAGCACTGGGGAACAGGGGACCCACGGGGAGCTGTTTTTT. Its translation is CASTGEQGTHGELFF.

The chain has TRBV9 and TRBJ1-2, with TRBD1 matching 9 bases. The V gene's germline CDR1 is SGDLS and CDR2 YYNGEE. The CDR3 is 17 amino acids. Trimming removed 2 bases from V and 0 bases from J; junction bases left unmatched: 8. The CDR3 spells CASSVKDRGLPNYGYTF. CDR3 nucleotides: TGTGCCAGCAGCGTTAAGGACAGGGGTCTCCCTAACTATGGCTACACCTTC.

The V call is TRBV7-9, the J call TRBJ1-4; 7 bases match TRBD1. This CDR3 contains 15 residues. The J segment lost 6 bases and the V segment lost 5 bases, leaving 9 bases of the junction unmatched. The germline V gene encodes CDR1 SEHNR and CDR2 FQNEAQ (reference sequence). The DNA of the CDR3 is TGTGCCAGCAGCCCAGACAGGGTTGAGGATGAAAAACTGTTTTTT. Amino acid sequence: CASSPDRVEDEKLFF.

This chain uses TRBV2 with TRBJ2-3, with unresolved D. The CDR3 is made up of 14 amino acids. The germline V gene has CDR1 SNHLY and CDR2 FYNNEI. V lost 7 bases to trimming and J lost 0 bases, with 11 bases between them. Here the CDR3 DNA reads TGTGCCAGCAATGGCGGTTCTAGCACAGATACGCAGTATTTT. Translation gives CASNGGSSTDTQYF.

The genes are TRBV4-2 and TRBJ2-1; 11 bases map to TRBD2. V trimming: 0 bases; J trimming: 10 bases; junction bases outside the gene matches: 11. Germline loops: CDR1 LGHNA, CDR2 YNFKEQ. This CDR3 spans 17 amino acids. CDR3 sequence (DNA): TGTGCCAGCAGCCAAGAGGGGGGGGCTAGCGGGAGGAGGGAGCAGTTCTTC. The encoded protein is CASSQEGGASGRREQFF.

V is TRBV27 and J is TRBJ2-7, with D possibly TRBD1 on 6 matching bases. Trimming took 5 bases from V and 5 from J, leaving 19 bases between them. CDR3 length: 15 residues. The germline gives CDR1 MNHEY, CDR2 SMNVEV (reference sequence). The CDR3 is CASSQQGRNFHEQYF. CDR3 sequence (DNA): TGTGCCAGCAGTCAACAGGGAAGGAACTTCCACGAGCAGTACTTC.

This chain links TRBV2 with TRBJ2-4; 9 positions agree with TRBD1. V lost 2 bases to trimming and J lost 2 bases; unmatched junction nucleotides: 4. This CDR3 has 16 amino acids. Germline CDR1 SNHLY, CDR2 FYNNEI. The CDR3 sequence is CASSELTGGTKNIQYF. The CDR3, as DNA: TGTGCCAGCAGTGAACTGACAGGGGGAACCAAAAACATTCAGTACTTC.

Turning to this clone: A read error may produce the germline difference seen at one junction end. The rearrangement links TRBV7-7 to TRBJ2-2, with a weak D call TRBD1 (6 bases). The CDR3 has 13 amino acids. Germline V gene data show CDR1 as SSHAT and CDR2 as FNYEAQ (reference sequence). Here the CDR3 reads CASSVQGPGELFF. The CDR3 DNA follows: TGTGCTAGCAGCGTACAGGGTCCCGGGGAGCTGTTTTTT.

The V and J genes are TRBV5-5 and TRBJ2-3; 9 nucleotides agree with TRBD2. The CDR3 has 14 residues. V lost 1 base to trimming and J lost 5 bases; unmatched junction nucleotides: 2. Germline assignment: CDR1 SGHKS and CDR2 YYEKEE (reference sequence). In nucleotides, the CDR3 is TGTGCCAGCAGCTTGAGAGCGGGAGGAGATACGCAGTATTTT. This translates into CASSLRAGGDTQYF.

The J gene is TRBJ2-1, the V gene TRBV19; 7 bases map to TRBD2. Looked up from germline, CDR1 is LNHDA and CDR2 is SQIVND (reference sequence). V lost 9 bases to trimming and J lost 6 bases; unmatched junction nucleotides: 11. The CDR3 is made up of 14 amino acids. CDR3: CASSGGWGGNEQFF. The CDR3 region has the DNA TGTGCCAGCAGCGGCGGCTGGGGGGGCAATGAGCAGTTCTTC.

This chain links TRBV27 with TRBJ2-7; 10 nucleotides agree with TRBD1. V lost 5 bases to trimming and J lost 1 base; unmatched junction nucleotides: 5. The CDR3 extends over 15 amino acids. Germline V gene lookup returns CDR1 MNHEY and CDR2 SMNVEV (reference sequence). CDR3 amino acids: CASSDWTGGSYEQYF. The DNA of the CDR3 is TGTGCCAGCAGTGACTGGACAGGGGGGTCCTACGAGCAGTACTTC.

The rearrangement links TRBV12-5 to TRBJ2-2, with 11 positions matching TRBD2. CDR3 size: 17 residues. CDR1 and CDR2 from the germline V gene are LGHNT and FRNRAP. J lost 2 bases, V lost 5 bases, and 7 bases had no gene match. The CDR3 DNA sequence: TGTGCTAGTGGTCTCGCACGACTAGCGGGAAACACCGGGGAGCTGTTTTTT. Translating gives CASGLARLAGNTGELFF.

This chain links TRBV5-1 with TRBJ2-7, with D unclear. This CDR3 is 13 amino acids long. Between the trimmed V and J ends, which lost 1 base and 3 bases, there was a span of 8 bases. Germline V gives CDR1 SGHRS, CDR2 YFSETQ. The DNA of the CDR3 is TGCGCCAGCAGCTTGACAGATCTCTACGAGCAGTACTTC. It yields the protein CASSLTDLYEQYF.

The chain uses TRBV11-2 and TRBJ2-7; D might be TRBD1 (7 bases). Germline V CDR1 and CDR2: SGHAT, FQNNGV. This CDR3 spans 14 amino acids. Trimming stripped 5 bases from V and 5 bases from J, with 16 bases between. This CDR3 is CASSIDRDWNEQYF. The CDR3 DNA follows: TGTGCCAGCAGCATCGACAGGGACTGGAACGAGCAGTACTTC.